The entry below describes one T cell receptor beta chain. J was trimmed by 5 bases and V by 4 bases; bases with no gene match: 9. The germline CDR1 and CDR2 sequences are LNHDA and SQIVND (reference sequence). CDR3 length: 16 amino acids. This entry is derived from a study of blood T cell repertoires in COVID-19. Study-level background: COVID-19 samples collected from the United States, Italy and Spain covered acute and convalescent phases. T cells, B-cell-depleted T cells, or PBMCs supplied cDNA or gDNA.

Original data processing: By means of reference gene primer amplification, nucleated cell counts were estimated. Assay used: immunoSEQ multiplex PCR; TCRdb lists only in-frame clones, some missing. For V, J and clone size, that table is used; D and trimming come from the DNA. This sample has approximately 29,000 clones; less than 80% occur once, and the top ten carry around 20%. The material sequenced was peripheral blood. The chain joins TRBV19 to TRBJ2-7; 12 nucleotides line up with TRBD1. This TCR derives from a boy aged 2 to 10 with active or convalescent COVID-19. The CDR3 is CASSNWGDRGRHEQYF. The CDR3 DNA reads as TGTGCCAGTAGTAATTGGGGGGACAGGGGGCGCCACGAGCAGTACTTC. Variable domain in full (rest from reference TRBV19 and TRBJ2-7): DGGITQSPKYLFRKEGQNVTLSCEQNLNHDAMYWYRQDPGQGLRLIYYSQIVNDFQKGDIAEGYSVSREKKESFPLTVTSAQKNPTAFYLCASSNWGDRGRHEQYFGPGTRLTVT.